Included here is one T cell receptor (beta chain) sequence, with context. This record comes from a study of blood T cell repertoires in COVID-19. Using immunoSEQ multiplex PCR, the repertoire was profiled, and TCRdb retains in-frame clones only, with some absent. In the table there are 150,000 to 200,000 clones, about 76% of which are singletons. The V gene's germline CDR1 is ENHRY and CDR2 SYGVKD. The CDR3 consists of 14 residues. V lost 2 bases and J 7 bases, leaving 12 bases between the germline ends. The chain links TRBV10-3 to TRBJ2-1; no reliable D call. Sequencing was carried out using peripheral blood. The sequence derives from a woman aged 45-59 years with active or convalescent COVID-19. The CDR3 DNA reads as TGTGCCATCAGTGAGCGGGTCGAAACAAATGAGCAGTTCTTC. This gives the protein CAISERVETNEQFF.